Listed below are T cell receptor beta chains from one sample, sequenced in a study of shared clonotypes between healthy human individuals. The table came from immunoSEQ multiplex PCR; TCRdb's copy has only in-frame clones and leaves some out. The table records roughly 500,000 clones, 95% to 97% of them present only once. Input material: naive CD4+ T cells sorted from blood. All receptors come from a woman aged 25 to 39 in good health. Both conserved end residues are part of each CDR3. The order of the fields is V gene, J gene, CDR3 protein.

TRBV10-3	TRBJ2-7	CAISESSVSYEQYF
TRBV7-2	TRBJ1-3	CASSPHRALSGNTIYF
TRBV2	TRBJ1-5	CASRGTSNQPQHF
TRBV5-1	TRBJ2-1	CASRDEYSGRAIMGNEQFF
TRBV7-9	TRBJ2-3	CASSPGTGRYFDTQYF
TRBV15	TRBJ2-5	CATSLDRGRETQYF
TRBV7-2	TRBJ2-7	CASSLVTGGAYEQYF
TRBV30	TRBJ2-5	CAWSFTRTSGRAETQYF
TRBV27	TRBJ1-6	CASSARDRGNSPLHF
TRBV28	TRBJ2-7	CASSLGWTNLYEQYF
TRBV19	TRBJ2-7	CASSGGQTSSYEQYF
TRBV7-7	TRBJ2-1	CASSFGLAGDNEQFF
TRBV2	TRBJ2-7	CATQPLAGVSHEQYF
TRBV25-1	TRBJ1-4	CASSGATNEKLFF
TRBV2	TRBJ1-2	CASRKGYGYTF
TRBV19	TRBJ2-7	CASRSVLSYEQYF
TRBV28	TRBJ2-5	CASSSPGLAGGKETQYF
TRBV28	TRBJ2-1	CASSPGLAGSYNEQFF
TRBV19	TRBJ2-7	CASSIGGGSSSYEQYF
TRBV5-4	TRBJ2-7	CASSAYVGGYEQYF
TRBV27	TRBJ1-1	CASSSTGEGNTEAFF
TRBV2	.	CASRGSGRPYEQYF
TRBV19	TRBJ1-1	CASSPRTSNTEAFF
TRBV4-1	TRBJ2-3	CASSRTSGNPDTQYF
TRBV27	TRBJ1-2	CASGSPSVGSHGYTF
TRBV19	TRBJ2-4	CASRLRTSGRNVGAKNIQYF
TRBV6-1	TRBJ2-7	CASSEPGLHTYEQYF
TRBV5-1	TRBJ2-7	CASSSSGQGGEQYF
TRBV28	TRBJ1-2	CASSSPRGAGDYGYTF
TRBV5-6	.	CASSSYRDPMPYEQYF
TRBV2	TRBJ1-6	CASRLDGQPGDSPLHF
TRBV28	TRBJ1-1	CASSSGGLKMNTEAFF
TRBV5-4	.	CASSSQTGGSFYEQYF
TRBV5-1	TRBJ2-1	CASTSGMGNEQFF
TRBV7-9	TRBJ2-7	CASRTEGRSEQYF
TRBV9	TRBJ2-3	CASSPRTLAGGRADTQYF